These 26 T cell receptor beta chains came from one sample sequenced in a study of blood T cell repertoires in COVID-19. Profiled with immunoSEQ multiplex PCR; TCRdb holds only in-frame clones, not every one. This sample yields 120,000 to 150,000 clones, of which around 87% are seen a single time; approximately 6.1% belongs to the top ten. Sequencing was performed on peripheral blood. These receptors originate from an elderly man with acute or convalescent COVID-19.

This chain links TRBV7-2 with TRBJ2-5; TRBD1 aligns across 7 bases. V dropped 1 base and J dropped 5; count of bases not matched to a gene: 7. CDR1 and CDR2 from the germline V gene are SGHTA and FQGNSA. This CDR3 has 15 residues. The CDR3 sequence: CASSLGQGRVETQYF. CDR3 in DNA: TGTGCCAGCAGCTTAGGACAGGGTCGGGTGGAGACCCAGTACTTC.

The chain combines TRBV5-5 with TRBJ1-3; D is unclear. The CDR3 totals 14 residues. Between the trimmed V and J ends, which lost 2 bases and 8 bases, there was a span of 14 bases. Germline lookup yields CDR1 SGHKS and CDR2 YYEKEE (reference sequence). For the CDR3, the DNA is TGTGCCAGCAGCTTCTTCGACGCGGTAGACACCATATATTTT. Amino acid sequence: CASSFFDAVDTIYF.

The chain joins TRBV10-3 to TRBJ1-5, with a tentative D call TRBD1 (5 bases). V was cut by 2 bases and J by 1 base, with 6 bases left in between. Germline CDR1 is ENHRY and CDR2 is SYGVKD. The CDR3 has 14 residues. The CDR3 DNA sequence: TGTGCCATCAGTGAGCAGGGAAGCAATCAGCCCCAGCATTTT. It yields the protein CAISEQGSNQPQHF.

The rearrangement uses TRBV19 and TRBJ2-1, with a possible D match to TRBD2 (5 bases). The germline CDR1 and CDR2 sequences are LNHDA and SQIVND (reference sequence). V shed 8 bases and J shed 8 bases, with 16 bases lying between them. The length of the CDR3 is 13 residues. The CDR3 loop reads CASSPSSSDEQFF. In DNA, the CDR3 is TGTGCCAGTTCTCCTAGCTCTTCTGATGAGCAGTTCTTC. Full variable domain (outside the CDR3, taken from reference TRBV19 and TRBJ2-1): DGGITQSPKYLFRKEGQNVTLSCEQNLNHDAMYWYRQDPGQGLRLIYYSQIVNDFQKGDIAEGYSVSREKKESFPLTVTSAQKNPTAFYLCASSPSSSDEQFFGPGTRLTVL.

The chain carries TRBV6-6 and TRBJ2-3; weak D call: TRBD1 (5 bases). The V gene lost 6 bases and the J gene lost 4 bases, with 8 bases spanning the gap. Germline loops: CDR1 MNHNY, CDR2 SVGAGI (reference sequence). This CDR3 is 12 amino acids long. The chain's CDR3 is CASRGPADTQYF. CDR3 DNA: TGTGCCAGCAGGGGGCCGGCAGATACGCAGTATTTT.

This sequence joins TRBV2 and TRBJ2-1, with D tentatively TRBD1 (5 bases). V was clipped by 8 bases and J by 5 bases, with 7 bases between them. CDR1 and CDR2 (germline): SNHLY, FYNNEI. The CDR3 has 11 residues. Here the CDR3 reads CASSTDNEQFF. The CDR3 nucleotides read TGTGCCAGCTCGACAGACAATGAGCAGTTCTTC.

This clone was counted a single time. The chain has TRBV5-1 and TRBJ1-1; 11 bases line up with TRBD1. The CDR3 extends over 14 amino acids. In germline, CDR1 is SGHRS, CDR2 YFSETQ. V gave up 3 bases and J gave up 5 bases; unmatched junction bases: 3. For the CDR3, the DNA is TGCGCCAGCAGCTCGGACAGGGGGCAGACTGAAGCTTTCTTT. Translated: CASSSDRGQTEAFF.

The J gene is TRBJ2-5, the V gene TRBV9; 9 bases are a match to TRBD2. The CDR3 is 19 residues long. The J segment lost 5 bases and the V segment lost 6 bases, leaving 23 bases of the junction unmatched. Per germline, CDR1 SGDLS and CDR2 YYNGEE. CDR3 in amino acids: CASIRQLFSRGRARETQYF. The CDR3 region has the DNA TGTGCCAGCATCCGTCAGTTGTTTTCTCGCGGGAGGGCCCGGGAGACCCAGTACTTC.

This clone was seen more than once but under ten times. This chain links TRBV27 with TRBJ2-5; TRBD1 matches 9 bases. The CDR3 totals 17 residues. The V gene's germline CDR1 is MNHEY and CDR2 SMNVEV (reference sequence). Trimming removed 8 bases from V and 4 bases from J; junction bases left unmatched: 17. CDR3 sequence (DNA): TGTGCCAGCGGAACCGGGACAGGGTATGGGTACGGAGAGACCCAGTACTTC. Its translation: CASGTGTGYGYGETQYF.

The V and J genes are TRBV3-1 (or the pseudogene TRBV3-2) and TRBJ1-1, with 7 positions matching TRBD1. The CDR3 runs to 17 residues. The trim removed 4 bases at V and 1 base at J, leaving 12 bases unmatched. From germline, CDR1 is LGHDT and CDR2 YNNKEL (reference sequence). CDR3 sequence (DNA): TGTGCCAGCAGCCCAACCCTAACCGGGACAGCGAACACTGAAGCTTTCTTT. Protein: CASSPTLTGTANTEAFF.

This chain links TRBV21-1 with TRBJ2-3; the D segment call TRBD1 is taken from the table without a DNA check. TRBV21-1 is described as a pseudogene. The length of the CDR3 is 14 residues. CDR3 DNA sequence: TGTGCCAGCAGCAAGGGAAACGGACAGTATACGCAGTATTTT. Protein: CASSKGNGQYTQYF.

The gene calls are TRBV28 and TRBJ1-5, with D tentatively TRBD1 (5 bases). The CDR3 sequence is 12 residues long. Germline lookup yields CDR1 MDHEN and CDR2 SYDVKM. Between the trimmed V and J ends, which lost 6 bases and 7 bases, there was a span of 10 bases. The DNA of the CDR3 is TGTGCCAGCAGGGGGGGAAGCCAGCCCCAGCATTTT. Its translation: CASRGGSQPQHF.

The chain employs TRBV27 and TRBJ2-7; tentatively, D is TRBD1 (6 bases). Trimming took 6 bases from V and 7 from J, leaving 16 bases between them. Germline CDR1 is MNHEY and CDR2 is SMNVEV (reference sequence). This CDR3 region has 13 residues. CDR3: CASRSPQGWEQYF. The DNA for the CDR3 is TGTGCCAGCAGGTCCCCACAGGGCTGGGAGCAGTACTTC.

The chain recombines TRBV28 with TRBJ1-4; D is ambiguous. The CDR3 is 15 residues long. Germline-derived CDR1 and CDR2 are MDHEN and SYDVKM. Between the trimmed V and J ends, which lost 3 bases and 2 bases, there was a span of 10 bases. CDR3 protein: CASSFVGRTNEKLFF. The CDR3 coding sequence is TGTGCCAGCAGTTTTGTGGGGAGGACTAATGAAAAACTGTTTTTT.

The chain combines TRBV7-2 with TRBJ1-1; 9 nucleotides line up with TRBD1. Germline lookup yields CDR1 SGHTA and CDR2 FQGNSA. After removal of 4 bases from V and 5 bases from J, the junction contained 2 bases not matched to a gene. CDR3 length: 13 amino acids. The CDR3 is CASSWTGDTEAFF. The CDR3 nucleotides are TGTGCCAGCAGCTGGACAGGGGATACTGAAGCTTTCTTT.

The gene calls are TRBV28 and TRBJ2-4; the D gene is possibly TRBD2 (5 bases). V was pared by 3 bases and J by 0 bases, with 9 bases between. Germline V gene data show CDR1 as MDHEN and CDR2 as SYDVKM. CDR3 size: 15 residues. The CDR3 nucleotides are TGTGCCAGCAGTTTCTCCGGGGTAGCCAAAAACATTCAGTACTTC. This gives the protein CASSFSGVAKNIQYF.

In regard to this clone: Other DNA sequences in the same sample also yield this CDR3. The V and J genes are TRBV5-1 and TRBJ2-1; TRBD2 matches 8 bases. The CDR3 has 15 residues. CDR1 is SGHRS and CDR2 is YFSETQ in the germline V gene. The junction had 2 bases not matched to a gene; V was cut back by 0 bases and J by 3 bases. CDR3 protein: CASSLALAGYNEQFF. In DNA, the CDR3 is TGCGCCAGCAGCTTGGCTCTAGCGGGCTACAATGAGCAGTTCTTC.

The rearrangement joins TRBV10-3 to TRBJ2-7, with a weak D call TRBD1 (6 bases). Trimming left V 3 bases short and J 1 base short, with 10 bases between. Germline assignment: CDR1 ENHRY and CDR2 SYGVKD. The CDR3 consists of 14 residues. The CDR3 DNA reads as TGTGCCATCAGTGACGTCAGGGGATCCTACGAGCAGTACTTC. The encoded protein is CAISDVRGSYEQYF.

Only a few counts were recorded for this clone. CDR3: CAWSVLTVGTARRTEKSGELFF. CDR3 coding DNA: TGTGCCTGGAGTGTACTAACGGTGGGGACAGCTAGACGCACGGAAAAGTCCGGGGAGCTGTTTTTT. The chain carries TRBV30 and TRBJ2-2; TRBD1 agrees at 7 bases. With 0 bases clipped from V and 6 bases from J, the junction kept 28 bases outside the gene matches. The CDR3 spans 22 residues. Germline CDR1 is GTSNPN and CDR2 is SVGIG (reference sequence).

About this clone: An end of the junction does not agree with germline; a read error may underlie this. The V and J genes are TRBV7-7 and TRBJ2-1, with 8 bases that match TRBD1. The CDR3 extends over 14 amino acids. From germline, CDR1 is SSHAT and CDR2 FNYEAQ (reference sequence). CDR3 DNA sequence: TGTGCTAGCAGCCCGGACAGGGAGGTAAATGAGCAGTTCTTC. It yields the protein CASSPDREVNEQFF.

This clone was observed once. The chain is built from TRBV6-1 and TRBJ2-5, with 11 bases fitting TRBD2. CDR1 is MNHNS, CDR2 SASEGT, per germline. V lost 4 bases to trimming and J lost 5 bases; unmatched junction nucleotides: 12. This CDR3 contains 17 residues. The CDR3 reads CASSALAGVSLVETQYF. The CDR3 bases are TGTGCCAGCAGTGCACTAGCGGGAGTTAGTCTTGTGGAGACCCAGTACTTC.

V gene TRBV5-1 combines with J gene TRBJ2-7; 8 nucleotides align to TRBD2. This CDR3 region has 16 residues. J lost 6 bases, V lost 4 bases, and 15 bases had no gene match. Per the germline V gene, CDR1 is SGHRS and CDR2 is YFSETQ. As DNA, the CDR3 is TGCGCCAGCAGCATCGCCGGCCCGGGGGGGGCCTCCGAGCAGTACTTC. Translating gives CASSIAGPGGASEQYF.

The chain links TRBV19 to TRBJ2-7; TRBD1 matches at 10 bases. In germline, CDR1 is LNHDA, CDR2 SQIVND (reference sequence). Unmatched junction bases numbered 7, after V lost 0 bases and J lost 2 bases. The CDR3 has 17 residues. CDR3 coding DNA: TGTGCCAGTAGTATAGATCTTGCAGGGACAGGGGCCTACGAGCAGTACTTC. This gives the protein CASSIDLAGTGAYEQYF.

The chain couples TRBV5-1 to TRBJ2-1; 9 nucleotides agree with TRBD1. V lost 1 base to trimming and J lost 7 bases; unmatched junction nucleotides: 3. Germline-derived CDR1 and CDR2 are SGHRS and YFSETQ. The CDR3 loop spans 14 amino acids. The DNA for the CDR3 is TGCGCCAGCAGCTTGACAGGGGGCAGGAATGAGCAGTTCTTC. Protein: CASSLTGGRNEQFF. Full variable domain (outside the CDR3, taken from reference TRBV5-1 and TRBJ2-1): KAGVTQTPRYLIKTRGQQVTLSCSPISGHRSVSWYQQTPGQGLQFLFEYFSETQRNKGNFPGRFSGRQFSNSRSEMNVSTLELGDSALYLCASSLTGGRNEQFFGPGTRLTVL.

V usage is TRBV10-3 and J usage is TRBJ1-6, with D uncertain. In germline, CDR1 is ENHRY, CDR2 SYGVKD. V lost 3 bases and J 8 bases, leaving 11 bases between the germline ends. This CDR3 has 14 residues. Written as DNA, the CDR3 is TGTGCCATCAGTGAAGGGAGGTATGATTCACCCCTCCACTTT. Protein product: CAISEGRYDSPLHF.

The chain combines TRBV11-1 with TRBJ2-1; TRBD2 agrees at 9 bases. Looked up from germline, CDR1 is SGHAT and CDR2 is FQDESV (reference sequence). J gave up 3 bases and V 3 bases, and 6 bases lay outside the gene matches. The CDR3 has 16 amino acids. Here the CDR3 DNA reads TGTGCCAGCAGCTTCGCTCTAGCGGGGTACTACAATGAGCAGTTCTTC. This translates into CASSFALAGYYNEQFF.